The source of this T cell receptor beta chain is a study of cytomegalovirus exposure and HLA in healthy donors. Findings and limits, study-wide: Researchers reported in a later analysis that a missense DCLRE1C variant was tied to TCR beta V- and J-gene trimming. Being indistinguishable, some V segments were excluded, TRBV6-2 and TRBV6-3 among them. Diagnosis of cytomegalovirus status made by the classifier reportedly showed high specificity and sensitivity.

Regarding this clone: Its specificity is not known.

The PCR had 60 Vbeta and 13 Jbeta primers. TCRdb's copy holds only in-frame clones and misses some; the assay was immunoSEQ multiplex PCR. The table for this sample gives around 76,000 clones. The V and J ends lost 4 bases and 5 bases respectively, with 12 bases between them. CDR3 size: 13 residues. Germline lookup yields CDR1 SGHNT and CDR2 YYREEE (reference sequence). This chain connects TRBV5-4 to TRBJ1-1; maybe TRBD1 (5 bases). This TCR derives from a woman aged 55-69 years in good health and CMV-seronegative. Sequencing input: PBMCs. The CDR3 sequence: CASSPFPGTEAFF. In DNA, the CDR3 is TGTGCCAGCAGCCCCTTCCCAGGGACTGAAGCTTTCTTT.